This record covers a single TCR beta chain. The clone's antigen remains unknown. The input lacks base qualities; no much larger clone sits a single base away. CDR1 and CDR2, per the germline V gene (reference sequence), are MNHNY and SVGAGI. Unmatched junction bases come to 7, with V trimmed by 1 base and J by 4 bases. The cysteine opens and the phenylalanine closes a CDR3 of 16 amino acids. Only the CDR3 DNA is retained, 48 bases long and in frame from the first base. This specimen belongs to a study of cytomegalovirus exposure and HLA in healthy donors (dated by TCRdb to about 2017). The study in broad terms: In an earlier analysis of some 610 of the donors, less than 350 Gb of sequence data and about 110 million unique TCR beta sequences from 180 million or so T cells were reported. About 300 gigabases of sequencing data and roughly 80 million unique TCR sequences made up an early release that covered around 640 HLA-typed donors. Of the 300 to 450 genotyped donors, approximately 82% fell in the genetic ancestry cluster associated with self-reported Caucasian donors. The study aimed to test whether cataloging public T cell receptors could reveal signatures of past pathogen exposure. The T cell repertoires of 670 or so subjects were profiled by immunosequencing and related to cytomegalovirus serostatus. Along with the approximately 700-subject first cohort, a separate validation cohort of some 130 different subjects was used. The study combined high-throughput TCR immunosequencing, statistical association of individual TCRs with disease status, and machine learning to predict cytomegalovirus infection status. A later analysis re-examined previously published TCR beta repertoires from more than 550 donors and added high-resolution HLA genotyping to investigate patterns of TCR occurrence. In the later analysis, no new phenotypic data were used to find candidate immune exposures; instead, reliance was placed on TCR beta sequences and their occurrence across donors. In an earlier analysis of 500 to 650 of the donors, high-throughput TCR beta sequencing was used to judge whether each TCR beta V gene segment behaved as functional or pseudogenic. Donor age, sex, ethnicity and CMV serostatus were compiled together with the repertoire data. A later genetic analysis took genome-wide SNP genotypes for about three fifths of the 666 donors and used that subset as a discovery cohort. Every discovery cohort repertoire had been produced on one sequencing platform. HLA typing included class I and class II loci at four-digit resolution. The number of typed donors differed by locus: about 620-640 for A, B, C, DRB1 and DQB1; some 540 for DQA1; 606 for DPA1; and 400 to 480 for DPB1. About five DR-DQ haplotypes were handled as single units for association and clustering because linkage in the cohort was strong. Among 300 to 500 genotyped donors of the cohort, an average of roughly 230,000 unique TCR beta nucleotide sequences was sequenced per donor, of which roughly 17% were non-productive. Results the study describes overall, beyond this receptor: The cohort was sequenced for TCR beta chains only, and without alpha or paired-chain data the features that could be detected were limited. When HLA alleles, especially DR and DQ, strongly co-occurred, TCR associations were difficult to assign to individual alleles. The 87-base-pair reads could not distinguish some IMGT-functional V segments, including TRBV6-2 and TRBV6-3, so those segments were excluded. In the study, about 150 TCR beta chains were listed as associated with cytomegalovirus. In a later analysis, HLA-associated TCR beta chains were found to be more clonally expanded and to have lower generation probabilities than equally common non-associated chains. An earlier analysis of around 500 of the donors showed that most TCR beta V segments appeared in productive rearrangements either about 87% or about 30% of the time, which broadly matched IMGT annotations. An association between a missense DCLRE1C variant and V-gene and J-gene trimming of TCR beta chains was found in a later genetic analysis and replicated in an independent cohort. According to a later analysis, parvovirus B19, influenza, CMV and Epstein-Barr virus appeared linked to several top co-occurrence clusters. A later analysis found that TCR association rates varied across HLA loci, with DRB1 alleles showing the most associated TCRs and HLA-C alleles the fewest. A further reported finding was that TCR beta sequences accurately predicted the HLA-A and HLA-B alleles for most subjects in the first cohort. A cluster of highly shared sequence variants was judged likely to be a technical artifact of the sequencing pipeline. At a false discovery rate of 0.05, a later analysis linked 15,000 to 20,000 TCR beta sequences to specific HLA alleles. The only immune exposure information available for the cohort was CMV serostatus. The authors suggested that the approach could potentially be extended to other disease states and immunological phenotypes. Most TCR sequences were observed very rarely across donors, whereas some public TCRs were present in many individuals. Compared with the approximately 700-donor mean, donors in an Asian-associated ancestry cluster had fewer N-insertions in productive TCRs, according to a later genetic analysis. Because HLA typing was unavailable for some donors at each locus, only the typed subset was used in association tests. Most CMV-associated TCR beta chains appeared to be HLA-restricted in a later analysis, and the HLA associations seemed to be driven largely by CMV exposure. Linkage disequilibrium might explain the correlated functional status among segregating V segments, but an unknown experimental factor could not be excluded. Sequencing depth was assumed to be roughly uniform across donors in the presence/absence analyses, though that assumption may not hold. Three of the identified cytomegalovirus-associated TCR beta chains were confirmed in vitro to be specific for cytomegalovirus antigens. Cytomegalovirus status was reported to be diagnosed by the classifier with high specificity and sensitivity in both the original and validation cohorts. Approximately 18 rarely observed V segments, including chromosome 9 orphons, were excluded from the earlier analysis of about 500 of the donors because counts were too low.

In total, 500 to 700 healthy bone marrow donors made up the cohort. At the time of sampling, every cohort member was nominally healthy, though immune exposures that went unrecorded were likely present. The donor tested CMV seropositive and was one of the 289 seropositive cohort members. A peripheral blood sample was provided by each donor, and peripheral blood mononuclear cells were used for TCR beta sequencing. Genomic DNA extraction from the blood cell samples was performed with the Qiagen DNeasy Blood Extraction Kit. The library came from the immunoSEQ multiplex PCR assay. For the multiplex PCR, a mixture combining 60 forward primers for TCR Vbeta segments and 13 reverse primers for TCR Jbeta segments was used. A multiplex PCR assay on genomic DNA amplified the CDR3 region of rearranged TCR beta genes. The amplified TCR beta libraries were sequenced on the Illumina HiSeq System as 87-base-pair reads. Per the source publication's procedure: Across the 640 or so repertoires, a later analysis counted 80 million or so unique TCR beta chains, roughly 11 million of which were shared by at least two donors. Raw reads were error-corrected and collapsed into unique sequences with a nearest-neighbor algorithm that merged closely related sequences to remove PCR and sequencing errors. To assign V, D and J gene segments, CDR3 sequences were aligned to IMGT reference sequences. For a sequence to be retained, a match of at least six nucleotides to both a V gene segment and a J gene segment was required. Rearrangements were classified as productive when the CDR3 lacked stop codons and remained in frame with V and J, and all other rearrangements were classified as non-productive. Following IMGT convention, CDR3 was defined as the stretch from the second conserved V-encoded cysteine up to the conserved J-encoded phenylalanine. In an earlier analysis of around 570 of the donors, sequences lacking an unambiguous match to a single V gene segment were excluded. In an earlier analysis of almost 600 of the donors, a V segment was called functional when productive rearrangements were above 56.7%, and segregating when the standard deviation between donors exceeded 5%. To diagnose cytomegalovirus status from the catalog of TCR beta chain sequences, a statistical classification framework was built. A later analysis assigned V and J genes by comparing TCR nucleotide sequences with IMGT/GENE-DB human TR gene sequences. In a later analysis, CDR3 sequences and most-parsimonious VDJ recombination scenarios were assigned using the TCRdist pipeline. In a later analysis, each TCR beta chain was defined by its CDR3 amino acid sequence together with its V-gene family, and reads without a unique V-gene family were excluded. In a later analysis, fewer than 650 highly shared, low-generation-probability nucleotide sequences were removed to address suspected cross-contamination and a sequencing artifact. In a later analysis, a clonal expansion index for each public chain was calculated from normalized within-repertoire ranks of inferred template counts. In a later analysis, generation probabilities were computed using a VDJ recombination model fitted to out-of-frame rearrangements, and the results were checked against IGoR. In a later analysis, TCR-TCR, TCR-HLA and TCR-CMV co-occurrence was scored with hypergeometric tests, and a repertoire-size bias correction was applied to TCR pairs. In a later analysis, false discovery rates were estimated by permuting HLA or CMV assignments 20 times. In a later analysis, co-occurring TCRs were grouped with DBSCAN, and TCRdist sequence similarity was added when clustering was performed within HLA-allele-positive subsets. Repertoires with fewer than 30,000 or more than 120,000 public chains were left out of co-occurrence clustering, as were a handful of repertoires with anomalous nucleotide sharing. TCRdb holds this immuneACCESS table with in-frame rearrangements only. Some clones are missing; in checked studies, unresolved V genes explain under half, and the rest has no known cause. V and J calls and clone size are given by that table; D and trimming were obtained from the DNA. The sample contains 100,000 to 150,000 clones, roughly 8.8% of them found a single time. The top ten constitute about 7.5% of the sample.

The sequenced material came from PBMCs. This TCR was recovered from a woman aged 40 to 49 in good health and CMV-seropositive. The rearranged segments are TRBV6-6 and TRBJ2-5; TRBD2 agrees with 9 junctional bases. The CDR3: CASSYLGGGAGETQYF. The sequenced DNA: TGTGCCAGCAGTTACTTGGGCGGGGGGGCCGGAGAGACCCAGTACTTC.